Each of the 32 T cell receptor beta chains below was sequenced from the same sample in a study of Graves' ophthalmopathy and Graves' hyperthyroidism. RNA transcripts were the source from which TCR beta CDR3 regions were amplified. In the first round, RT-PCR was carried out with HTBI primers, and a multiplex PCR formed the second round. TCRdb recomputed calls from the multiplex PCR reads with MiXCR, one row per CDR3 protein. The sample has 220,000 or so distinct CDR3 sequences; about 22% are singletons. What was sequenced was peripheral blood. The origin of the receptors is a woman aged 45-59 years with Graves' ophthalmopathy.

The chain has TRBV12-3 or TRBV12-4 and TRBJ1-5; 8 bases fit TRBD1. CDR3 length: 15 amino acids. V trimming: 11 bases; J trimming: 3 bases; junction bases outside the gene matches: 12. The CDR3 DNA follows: TGTGCCGGCGCGGACAGGGAAAGAATCAATCAGCCCCAGCATTTT. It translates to CAGADRERINQPQHF.

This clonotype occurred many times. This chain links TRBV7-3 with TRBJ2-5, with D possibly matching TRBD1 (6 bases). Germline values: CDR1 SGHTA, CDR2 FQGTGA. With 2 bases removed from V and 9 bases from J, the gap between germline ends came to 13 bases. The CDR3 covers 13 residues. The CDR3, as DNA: TGTGCCAGCAGCTTAGACAGGCACGGGGCCCAGTACTTC. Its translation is CASSLDRHGAQYF.

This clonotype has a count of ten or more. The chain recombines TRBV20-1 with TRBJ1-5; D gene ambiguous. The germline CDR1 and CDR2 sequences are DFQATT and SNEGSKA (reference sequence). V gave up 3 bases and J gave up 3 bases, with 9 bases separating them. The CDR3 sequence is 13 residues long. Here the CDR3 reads CSASHGFNQPQHF. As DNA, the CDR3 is TGCAGTGCTAGTCACGGGTTCAATCAGCCCCAGCATTTT.

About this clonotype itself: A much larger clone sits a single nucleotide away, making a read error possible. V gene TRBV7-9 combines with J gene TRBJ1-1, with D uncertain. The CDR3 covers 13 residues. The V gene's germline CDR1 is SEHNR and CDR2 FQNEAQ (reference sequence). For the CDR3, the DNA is TGTGCCAGCAGCTTAAAAGGAGGCACTGAAGCTTCCTTT. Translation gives CASSLKGGTEASF.

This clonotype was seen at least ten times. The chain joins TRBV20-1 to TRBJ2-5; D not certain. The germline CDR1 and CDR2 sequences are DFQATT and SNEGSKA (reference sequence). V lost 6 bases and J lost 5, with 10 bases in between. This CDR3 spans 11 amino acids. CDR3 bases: TGCAGTGCGAATTTAGGGGAGACCCAGTACTTC. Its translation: CSANLGETQYF.

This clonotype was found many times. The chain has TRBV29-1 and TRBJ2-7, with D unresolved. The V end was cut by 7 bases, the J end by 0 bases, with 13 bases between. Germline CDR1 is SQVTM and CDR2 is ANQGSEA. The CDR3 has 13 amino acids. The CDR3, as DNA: TGCAGCGCTCAGGCCGGTGCCTCCTACGAGCAGTACTTC. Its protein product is CSAQAGASYEQYF.

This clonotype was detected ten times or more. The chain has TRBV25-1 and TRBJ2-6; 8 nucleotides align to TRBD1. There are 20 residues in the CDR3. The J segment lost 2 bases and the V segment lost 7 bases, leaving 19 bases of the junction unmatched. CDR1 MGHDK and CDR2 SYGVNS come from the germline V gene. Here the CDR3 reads CASTPTGGQRTVPGANVLTF. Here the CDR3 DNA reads TGTGCCAGCACCCCAACAGGGGGACAACGAACAGTCCCTGGGGCCAACGTCCTGACTTTC. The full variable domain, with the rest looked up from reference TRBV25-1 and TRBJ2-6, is EADIYQTPRYLVIGTGKKITLECSQTMGHDKMYWYQQDPGMELHLIHYSYGVNSTEKGDLSSESTVSRIRTEHFPLTLESARPSHTSQYLCASTPTGGQRTVPGANVLTFGAGSRLTVL.

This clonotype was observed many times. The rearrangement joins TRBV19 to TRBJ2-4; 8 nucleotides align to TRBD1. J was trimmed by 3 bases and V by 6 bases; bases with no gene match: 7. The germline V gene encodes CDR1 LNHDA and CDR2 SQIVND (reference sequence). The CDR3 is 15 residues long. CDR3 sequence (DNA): TGTGCCAGTAGCCCCATTGGACAGGGCAAAAACATTCAGTACTTC. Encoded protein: CASSPIGQGKNIQYF.

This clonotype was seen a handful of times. The CDR3 DNA is TGTGCCTGGAAGCTTCCGGGACAGGGGGCCAACGAGCAGTACTTC. This codes for CAWKLPGQGANEQYF. This chain links TRBV30 with TRBJ2-7; TRBD1 agrees at 12 bases. Germline CDR1 reads GTSNPN; CDR2 reads SVGIG (reference sequence). The CDR3 covers 15 residues. After removal of 4 bases from V and 5 bases from J, the junction contained 9 bases not matched to a gene.

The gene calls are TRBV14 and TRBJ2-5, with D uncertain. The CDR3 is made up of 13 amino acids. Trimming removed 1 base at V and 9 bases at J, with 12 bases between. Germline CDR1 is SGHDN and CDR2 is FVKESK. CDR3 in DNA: TGTGCCAGCAGCCAAGGCTCGACCGGGTCCCAGTACTTC. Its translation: CASSQGSTGSQYF.

The CDR3: CASRPDLGETQYF. DNA of the CDR3: TGTGCCAGCAGACCGGACCTCGGGGAGACCCAGTACTTC. The genes are TRBV27 and TRBJ2-5; D not certain. Germline CDR1 is MNHEY and CDR2 is SMNVEV (reference sequence). The V end lost 6 bases, the J end lost 5 bases, and 13 bases lay between the germline ends. CDR3 length: 13 residues.

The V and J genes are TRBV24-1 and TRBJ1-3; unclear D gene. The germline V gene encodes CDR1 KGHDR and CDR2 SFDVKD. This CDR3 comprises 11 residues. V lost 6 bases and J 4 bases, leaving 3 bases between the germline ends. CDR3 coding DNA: TGTGCCACCAGTAACGGAAACACCATATATTTT. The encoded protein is CATSNGNTIYF.

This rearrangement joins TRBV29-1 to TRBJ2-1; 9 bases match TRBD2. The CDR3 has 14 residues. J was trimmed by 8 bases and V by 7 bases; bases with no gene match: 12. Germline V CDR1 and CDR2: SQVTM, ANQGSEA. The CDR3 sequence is CSATPRLAGDEQFF. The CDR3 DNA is TGCAGCGCTACCCCCCGTTTAGCGGGAGATGAGCAGTTCTTC.

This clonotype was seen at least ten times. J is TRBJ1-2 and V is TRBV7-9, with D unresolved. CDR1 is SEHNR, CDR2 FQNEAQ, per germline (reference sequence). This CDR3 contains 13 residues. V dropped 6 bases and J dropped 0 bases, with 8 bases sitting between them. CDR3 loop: CASSKYSNYGYTF. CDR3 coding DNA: TGTGCCAGCAGTAAATATTCTAACTATGGCTACACCTTC.

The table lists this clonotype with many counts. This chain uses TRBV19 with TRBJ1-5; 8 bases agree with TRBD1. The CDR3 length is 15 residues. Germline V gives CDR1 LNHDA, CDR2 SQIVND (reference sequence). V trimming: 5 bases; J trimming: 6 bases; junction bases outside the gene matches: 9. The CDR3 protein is CASSSQGALLQPQHF. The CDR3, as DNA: TGTGCCAGTAGTTCCCAGGGGGCTTTACTTCAGCCCCAGCATTTT.

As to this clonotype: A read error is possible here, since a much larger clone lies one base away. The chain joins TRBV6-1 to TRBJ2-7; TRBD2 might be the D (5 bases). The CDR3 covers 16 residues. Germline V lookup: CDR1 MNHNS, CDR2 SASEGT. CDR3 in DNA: TGTACCAGCCGAGGACTCCCTCGGGTGAGGTCCTACGAGCAGTACTTC. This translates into CTSRGLPRVRSYEQYF.

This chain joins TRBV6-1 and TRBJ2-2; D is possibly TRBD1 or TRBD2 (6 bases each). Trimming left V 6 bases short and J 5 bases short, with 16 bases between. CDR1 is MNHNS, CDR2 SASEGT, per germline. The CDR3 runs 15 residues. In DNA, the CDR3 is TGTGCCAGCAGAGGGGCTGGGGGGCGGACCGGGGAGCTGTTTTTT. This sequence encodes CASRGAGGRTGELFF.

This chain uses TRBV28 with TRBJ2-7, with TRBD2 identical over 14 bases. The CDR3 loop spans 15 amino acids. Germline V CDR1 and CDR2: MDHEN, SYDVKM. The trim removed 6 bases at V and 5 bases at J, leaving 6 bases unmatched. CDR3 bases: TGTGCCAGCAGCTCGGGACTAGCGGGAGTTCACGAGCAGTACTTC. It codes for CASSSGLAGVHEQYF.

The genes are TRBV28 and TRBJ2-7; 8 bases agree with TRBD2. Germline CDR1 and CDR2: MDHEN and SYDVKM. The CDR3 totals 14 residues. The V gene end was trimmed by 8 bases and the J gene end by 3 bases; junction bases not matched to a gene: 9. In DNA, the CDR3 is TGTGCCAGCGGAGTAGCGGGGCTCAGCTACGAGCAGTACTTC. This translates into CASGVAGLSYEQYF.

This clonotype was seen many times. For the CDR3, the DNA is TGTGCCAGCAGCCAAGATCAGGGGAGGAACACTGAAGCTTTCTTT. Protein sequence: CASSQDQGRNTEAFF. The gene calls are TRBV4-2 and TRBJ1-1, with TRBD1 as a possible D gene (6 bases). The CDR3 contains 15 residues. CDR1 and CDR2 (germline): LGHNA, YNFKEQ. V gave up 0 bases and J gave up 1 base, with 9 bases separating them.

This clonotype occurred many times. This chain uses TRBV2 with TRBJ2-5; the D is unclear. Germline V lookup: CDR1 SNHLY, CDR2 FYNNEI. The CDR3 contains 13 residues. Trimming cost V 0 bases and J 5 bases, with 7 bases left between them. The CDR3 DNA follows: TGTGCCAGCAGTGAAGCGCTTCGTGAGACCCAGTACTTC. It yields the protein CASSEALRETQYF.

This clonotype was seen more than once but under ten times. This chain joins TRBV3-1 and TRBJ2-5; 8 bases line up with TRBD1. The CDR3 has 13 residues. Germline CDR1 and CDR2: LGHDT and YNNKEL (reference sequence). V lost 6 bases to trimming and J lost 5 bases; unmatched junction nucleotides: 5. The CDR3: CASSQGARETQYF. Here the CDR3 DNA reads TGTGCCAGCAGTCAGGGGGCGCGGGAGACCCAGTACTTC.

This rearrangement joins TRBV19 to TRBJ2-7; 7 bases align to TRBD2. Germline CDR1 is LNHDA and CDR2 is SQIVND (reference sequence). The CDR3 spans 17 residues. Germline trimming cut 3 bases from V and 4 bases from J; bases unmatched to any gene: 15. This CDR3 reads CASSIEGGRASGYEQYF. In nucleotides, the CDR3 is TGTGCCAGTAGTATTGAGGGAGGGCGAGCTTCCGGATACGAGCAGTACTTC.

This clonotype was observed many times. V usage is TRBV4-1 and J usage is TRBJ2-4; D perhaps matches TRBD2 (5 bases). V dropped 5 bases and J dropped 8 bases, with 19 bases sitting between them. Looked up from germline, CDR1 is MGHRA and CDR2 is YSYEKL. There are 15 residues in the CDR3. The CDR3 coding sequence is TGCGCCAGCAGCTCCCTCGGGTCGGGAATCGACATTCAGTACTTC. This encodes CASSSLGSGIDIQYF.

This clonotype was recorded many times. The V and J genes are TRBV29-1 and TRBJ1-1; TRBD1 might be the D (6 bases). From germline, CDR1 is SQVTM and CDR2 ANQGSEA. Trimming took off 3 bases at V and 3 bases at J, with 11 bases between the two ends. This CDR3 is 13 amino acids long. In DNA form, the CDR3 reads TGCAGCGTTGACAGGGGAACTCACACTGAAGCTTTCTTT. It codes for CSVDRGTHTEAFF.

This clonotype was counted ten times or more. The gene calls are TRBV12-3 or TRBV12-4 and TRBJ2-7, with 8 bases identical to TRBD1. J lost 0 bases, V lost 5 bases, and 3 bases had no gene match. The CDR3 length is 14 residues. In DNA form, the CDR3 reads TGTGCCAGCAGTCCCGGGACAGGCTCCTACGAGCAGTACTTC. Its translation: CASSPGTGSYEQYF.

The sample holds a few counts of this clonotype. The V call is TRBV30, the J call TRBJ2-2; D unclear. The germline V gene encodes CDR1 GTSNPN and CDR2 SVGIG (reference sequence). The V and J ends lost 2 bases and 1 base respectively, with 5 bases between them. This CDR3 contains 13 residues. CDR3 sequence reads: CAWSTENTGELFF. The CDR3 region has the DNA TGTGCCTGGAGTACGGAGAACACCGGGGAGCTGTTTTTT.

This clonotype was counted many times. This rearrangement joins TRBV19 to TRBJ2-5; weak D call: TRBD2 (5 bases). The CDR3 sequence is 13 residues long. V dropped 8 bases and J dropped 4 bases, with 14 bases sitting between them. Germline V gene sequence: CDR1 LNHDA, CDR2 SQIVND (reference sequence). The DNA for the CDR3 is TGTGCCAGTGCCGGGATCGCCAGAGAGACCCAGTACTTC. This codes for CASAGIARETQYF.

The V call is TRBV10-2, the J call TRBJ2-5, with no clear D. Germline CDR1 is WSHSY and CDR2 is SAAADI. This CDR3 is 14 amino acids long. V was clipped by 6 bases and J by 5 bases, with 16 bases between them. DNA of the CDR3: TGCGCCAGCAGGAGACGACTTCCGGCGGAGACCCAGTACTTC. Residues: CASRRRLPAETQYF.

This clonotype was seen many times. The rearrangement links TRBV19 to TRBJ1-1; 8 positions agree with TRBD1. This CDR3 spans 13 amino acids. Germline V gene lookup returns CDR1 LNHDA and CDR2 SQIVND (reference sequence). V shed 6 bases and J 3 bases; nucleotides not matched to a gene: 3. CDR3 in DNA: TGTGCCAGTAGAGCGGACAGGGACACTGAAGCTTTCTTT. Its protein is CASRADRDTEAFF. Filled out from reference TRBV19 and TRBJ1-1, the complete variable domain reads DGGITQSPKYLFRKEGQNVTLSCEQNLNHDAMYWYRQDPGQGLRLIYYSQIVNDFQKGDIAEGYSVSREKKESFPLTVTSAQKNPTAFYLCASRADRDTEAFFGQGTRLTVV.

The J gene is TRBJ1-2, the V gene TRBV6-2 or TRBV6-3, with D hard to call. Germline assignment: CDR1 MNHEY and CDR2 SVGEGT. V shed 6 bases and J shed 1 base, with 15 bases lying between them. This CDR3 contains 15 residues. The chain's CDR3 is CASRQIGSDNYGYTF. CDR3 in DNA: TGTGCCAGCAGGCAGATTGGGTCAGATAACTATGGCTACACCTTC.

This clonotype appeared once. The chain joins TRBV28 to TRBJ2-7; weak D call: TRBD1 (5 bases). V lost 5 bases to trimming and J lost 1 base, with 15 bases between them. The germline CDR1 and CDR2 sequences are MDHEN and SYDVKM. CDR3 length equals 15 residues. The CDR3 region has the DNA TGTGCCAGCAGTAGTGGCACGAAGGGGTCCTACGAGCAGTACTTC. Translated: CASSSGTKGSYEQYF. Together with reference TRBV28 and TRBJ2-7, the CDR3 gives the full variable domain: DVKVTQSSRYLVKRTGEKVFLECVQDMDHENMFWYRQDPGLGLRLIYFSYDVKMKEKGDIPEGYSVSREKKERFSLILESASTNQTSMYLCASSSGTKGSYEQYFGPGTRLTVT.